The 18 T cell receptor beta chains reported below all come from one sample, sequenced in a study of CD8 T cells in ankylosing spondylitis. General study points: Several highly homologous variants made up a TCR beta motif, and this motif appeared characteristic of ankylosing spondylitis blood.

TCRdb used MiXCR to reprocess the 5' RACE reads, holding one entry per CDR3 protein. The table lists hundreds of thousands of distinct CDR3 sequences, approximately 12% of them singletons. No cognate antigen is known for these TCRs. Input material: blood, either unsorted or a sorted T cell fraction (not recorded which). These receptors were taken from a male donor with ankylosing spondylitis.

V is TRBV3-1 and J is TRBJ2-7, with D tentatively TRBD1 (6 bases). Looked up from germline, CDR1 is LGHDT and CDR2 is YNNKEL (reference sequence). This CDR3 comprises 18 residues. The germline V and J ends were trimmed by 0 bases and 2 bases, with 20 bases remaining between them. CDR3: CASSQDSSGDPRPYEQYF. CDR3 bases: TGTGCCAGCAGCCAAGACTCGTCAGGGGACCCGAGACCCTACGAGCAGTACTTC.

CDR3 in amino acids: CASSLGTSNEQYF. The DNA of the CDR3 is TGTGCCAGCAGCTTAGGTACTAGCAACGAGCAGTACTTC. The rearrangement links TRBV7-8 to TRBJ2-7; weak D call: TRBD2 (6 bases). V was cut by 1 base and J by 5 bases, with 9 bases left in between. CDR3 length: 13 amino acids. Per the germline V gene, CDR1 is SGHVS and CDR2 is FQNEAQ.

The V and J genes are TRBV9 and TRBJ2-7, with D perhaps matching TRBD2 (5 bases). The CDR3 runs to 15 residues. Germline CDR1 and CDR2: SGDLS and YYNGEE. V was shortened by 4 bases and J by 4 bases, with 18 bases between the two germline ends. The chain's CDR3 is CASSPSGGYRYEQYF. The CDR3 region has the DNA TGTGCCAGCAGCCCCTCCGGAGGCTACCGTTACGAGCAGTACTTC. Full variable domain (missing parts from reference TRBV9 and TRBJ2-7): DSGVTQTPKHLITATGQRVTLRCSPRSGDLSVYWYQQSLDQGLQFLIQYYNGEERAKGNILERFSAQQFPDLHSELNLSSLELGDSALYFCASSPSGGYRYEQYFGPGTRLTVT.

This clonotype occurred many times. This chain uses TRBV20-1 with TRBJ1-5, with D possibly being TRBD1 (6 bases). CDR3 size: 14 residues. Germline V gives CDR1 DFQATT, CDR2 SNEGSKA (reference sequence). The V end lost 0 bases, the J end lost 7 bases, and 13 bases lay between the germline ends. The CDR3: CSARDRGFWQPQHF. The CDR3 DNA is TGCAGTGCTAGAGACAGGGGATTTTGGCAGCCCCAGCATTTT.

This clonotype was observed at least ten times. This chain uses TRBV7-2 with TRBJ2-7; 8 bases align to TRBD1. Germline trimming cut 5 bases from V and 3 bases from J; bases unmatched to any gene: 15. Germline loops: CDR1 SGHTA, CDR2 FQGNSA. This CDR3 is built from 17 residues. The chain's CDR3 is CASSHVEGTGNYYEQYF. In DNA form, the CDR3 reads TGTGCCAGCAGCCATGTAGAGGGGACAGGCAACTACTACGAGCAGTACTTC.

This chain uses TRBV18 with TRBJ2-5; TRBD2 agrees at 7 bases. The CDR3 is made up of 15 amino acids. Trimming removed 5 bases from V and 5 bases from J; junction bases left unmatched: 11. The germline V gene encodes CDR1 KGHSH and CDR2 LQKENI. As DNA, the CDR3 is TGTGCCAGCTCATCTAAGTCCAGGGAGGGCGAGACCCAGTACTTC. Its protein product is CASSSKSREGETQYF.

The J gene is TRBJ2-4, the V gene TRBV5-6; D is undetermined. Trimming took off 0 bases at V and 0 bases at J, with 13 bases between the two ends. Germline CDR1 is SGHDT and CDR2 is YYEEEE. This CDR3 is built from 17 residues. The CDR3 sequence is CASSLETTTIAKNIQYF. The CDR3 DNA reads TGTGCCAGCAGCTTGGAAACGACAACTATAGCCAAAAACATTCAGTACTTC.

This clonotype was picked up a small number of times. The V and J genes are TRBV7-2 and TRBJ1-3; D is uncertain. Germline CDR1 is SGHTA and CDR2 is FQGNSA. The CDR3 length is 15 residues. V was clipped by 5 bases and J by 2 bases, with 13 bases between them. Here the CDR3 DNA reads TGTGCCAGCAGCCCTTTGGCCGGAACTGGAAACACCATATATTTT. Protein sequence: CASSPLAGTGNTIYF.

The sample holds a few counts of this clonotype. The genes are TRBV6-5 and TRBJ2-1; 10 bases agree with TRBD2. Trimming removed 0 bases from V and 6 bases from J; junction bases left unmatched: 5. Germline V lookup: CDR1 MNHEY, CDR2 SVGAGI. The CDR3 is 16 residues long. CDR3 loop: CASSYSSGLATNEQFF. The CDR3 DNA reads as TGTGCCAGCAGTTACTCATCGGGACTAGCGACCAATGAGCAGTTCTTC.

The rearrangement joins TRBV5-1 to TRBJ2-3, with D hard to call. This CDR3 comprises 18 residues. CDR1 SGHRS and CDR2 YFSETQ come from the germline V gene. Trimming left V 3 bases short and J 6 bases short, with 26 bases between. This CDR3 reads CASSSLGSGGDSPDTQYF. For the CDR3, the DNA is TGCGCCAGCAGCTCCCTTGGATCGGGTGGGGATTCCCCGGATACGCAGTATTTT.

CDR3 sequence: CASRPTFYNEQFF. DNA of the CDR3: TGTGCCAGCAGGCCGACTTTTTACAATGAGCAGTTCTTC. The chain uses TRBV28 and TRBJ2-1; D not certain. Trimming pared 6 bases from V and 4 bases from J, leaving 10 bases between. Germline-derived CDR1 and CDR2 are MDHEN and SYDVKM. The CDR3 contains 13 residues.

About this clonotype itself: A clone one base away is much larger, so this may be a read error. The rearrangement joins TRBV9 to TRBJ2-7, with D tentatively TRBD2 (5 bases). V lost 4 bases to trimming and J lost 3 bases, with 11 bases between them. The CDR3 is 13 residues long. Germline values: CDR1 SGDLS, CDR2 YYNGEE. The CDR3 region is CASSPDWDYEQYF. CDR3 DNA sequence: TGTGCCAGCAGCCCGGACTGGGACTACGAGCAGTACTTC.

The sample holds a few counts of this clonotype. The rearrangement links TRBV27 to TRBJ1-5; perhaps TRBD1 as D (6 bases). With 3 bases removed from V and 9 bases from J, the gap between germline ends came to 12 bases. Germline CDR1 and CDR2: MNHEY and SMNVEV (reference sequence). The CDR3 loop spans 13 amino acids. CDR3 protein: CASSFKGGGPQHF. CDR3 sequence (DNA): TGTGCCAGCAGTTTTAAGGGGGGGGGGCCCCAGCATTTT.

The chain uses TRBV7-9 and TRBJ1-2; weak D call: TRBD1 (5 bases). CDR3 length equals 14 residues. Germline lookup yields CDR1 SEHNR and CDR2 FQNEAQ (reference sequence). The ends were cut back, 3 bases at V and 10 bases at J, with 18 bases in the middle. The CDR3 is CASSLEDGGGDYTF. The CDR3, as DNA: TGTGCCAGCAGCTTGGAGGACGGGGGGGGAGACTACACCTTC. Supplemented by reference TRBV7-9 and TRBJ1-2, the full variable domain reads DTGVSQNPRHKITKRGQNVTFRCDPISEHNRLYWYRQTLGQGPEFLTYFQNEAQLEKSRLLSDRFSAERPKGSFSTLEIQRTEQGDSAMYLCASSLEDGGGDYTFGSGTRLTVV.

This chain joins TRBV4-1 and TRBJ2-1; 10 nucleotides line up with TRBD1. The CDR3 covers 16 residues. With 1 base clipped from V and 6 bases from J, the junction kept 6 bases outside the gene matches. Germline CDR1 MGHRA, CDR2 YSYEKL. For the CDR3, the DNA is TGCGCCAGCAGCCAAGGACAGGGGGCGGTTGGCAATGAGCAGTTCTTC. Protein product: CASSQGQGAVGNEQFF.

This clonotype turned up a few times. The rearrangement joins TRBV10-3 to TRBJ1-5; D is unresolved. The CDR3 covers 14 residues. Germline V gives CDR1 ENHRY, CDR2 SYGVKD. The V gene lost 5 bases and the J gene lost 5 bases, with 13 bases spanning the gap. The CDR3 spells CAISLAAGDQPQHF. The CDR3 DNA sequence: TGTGCCATCAGTCTGGCGGCCGGGGATCAGCCCCAGCATTTT.

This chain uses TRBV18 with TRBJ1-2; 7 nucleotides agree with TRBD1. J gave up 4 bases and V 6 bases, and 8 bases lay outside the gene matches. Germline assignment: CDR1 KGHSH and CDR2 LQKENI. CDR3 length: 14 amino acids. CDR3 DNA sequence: TGTGCCAGCTCCCCCGGGACAGAGACCTATGGCTACACCTTC. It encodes CASSPGTETYGYTF.

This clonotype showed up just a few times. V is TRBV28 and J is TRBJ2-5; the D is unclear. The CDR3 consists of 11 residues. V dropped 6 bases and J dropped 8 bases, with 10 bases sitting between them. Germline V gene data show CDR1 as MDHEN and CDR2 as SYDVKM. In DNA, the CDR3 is TGTGCCAGCAGGGAAGGAAGTACCCAGTACTTC. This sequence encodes CASREGSTQYF.